This passage covers 5 T cell receptor beta chains from one sample sequenced in a study of blood T cell repertoires in COVID-19. Repertoires were generated with immunoSEQ multiplex PCR, while TCRdb's copy carries only in-frame clones and drops some. The sample shows 300,000 to 350,000 clones, roughly 87% of them seen only once. The sample comprised peripheral blood. The receptors derive from a man aged 25-40 years with COVID-19, enrolled during active disease.

The V and J genes are TRBV4-2 and TRBJ1-2, with unresolved D. This CDR3 has 15 amino acids. Between the trimmed V and J ends, which lost 0 bases and 5 bases, there was a span of 13 bases. Germline V lookup: CDR1 LGHNA, CDR2 YNFKEQ. This CDR3 is CASSQEDRRGYGYTF. The CDR3 region has the DNA TGTGCCAGCAGCCAAGAGGACCGTCGGGGTTATGGCTACACCTTC.

V and J are TRBV28 and TRBJ1-2; a possible D gene is TRBD1 (6 bases). This CDR3 is built from 14 residues. The V and J ends lost 6 bases and 2 bases respectively, with 13 bases between them. The germline V gene has CDR1 MDHEN and CDR2 SYDVKM. Here the CDR3 DNA reads TGTGCCAGCAGGTCCCACAGGGCAAACTATGGCTACACCTTC. Translated, it gives CASRSHRANYGYTF.

The rearrangement links TRBV27 to TRBJ2-7; maybe TRBD1 (6 bases). The CDR3 spans 15 residues. Trimming removed 1 base at V and 5 bases at J, with 15 bases between. Germline V gene lookup returns CDR1 MNHEY and CDR2 SMNVEV (reference sequence). The CDR3 sequence: CASSLWASDSNEQYF. The CDR3 nucleotides are TGTGCCAGCAGTTTATGGGCGTCGGACAGTAACGAGCAGTACTTC.

V gene TRBV5-4 combines with J gene TRBJ1-3; 7 positions agree with TRBD1. CDR1 is SGHNT and CDR2 is YYREEE in the germline V gene (reference sequence). The CDR3 spans 14 residues. V lost 2 bases to trimming and J lost 7 bases; unmatched junction nucleotides: 6. The CDR3 reads CASSLQGQENTIYF. The DNA of the CDR3 is TGTGCCAGCAGCTTACAGGGGCAGGAGAACACCATATATTTT.

The chain couples TRBV10-3 to TRBJ2-1; 9 bases are shared with TRBD1. The CDR3 spans 15 residues. Trimming at V came to 0 bases and at J to 3 bases, leaving 0 bases not matched to a gene. Looked up from germline, CDR1 is ENHRY and CDR2 is SYGVKD. The CDR3 DNA follows: TGTGCCATCAGTGAGTCGACAGGGGGCTACAATGAGCAGTTCTTC. Encoded protein: CAISESTGGYNEQFF.